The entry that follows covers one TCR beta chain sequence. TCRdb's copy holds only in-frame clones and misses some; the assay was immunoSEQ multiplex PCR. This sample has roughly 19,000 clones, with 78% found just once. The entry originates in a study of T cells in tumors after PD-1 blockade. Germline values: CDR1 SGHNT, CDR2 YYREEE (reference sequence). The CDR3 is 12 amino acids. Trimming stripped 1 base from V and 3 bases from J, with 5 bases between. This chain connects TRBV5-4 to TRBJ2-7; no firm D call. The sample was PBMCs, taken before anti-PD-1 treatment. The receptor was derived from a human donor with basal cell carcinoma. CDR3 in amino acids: CASSLPNYEQYF. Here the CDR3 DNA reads TGTGCCAGCAGCTTGCCGAACTACGAGCAGTACTTC.